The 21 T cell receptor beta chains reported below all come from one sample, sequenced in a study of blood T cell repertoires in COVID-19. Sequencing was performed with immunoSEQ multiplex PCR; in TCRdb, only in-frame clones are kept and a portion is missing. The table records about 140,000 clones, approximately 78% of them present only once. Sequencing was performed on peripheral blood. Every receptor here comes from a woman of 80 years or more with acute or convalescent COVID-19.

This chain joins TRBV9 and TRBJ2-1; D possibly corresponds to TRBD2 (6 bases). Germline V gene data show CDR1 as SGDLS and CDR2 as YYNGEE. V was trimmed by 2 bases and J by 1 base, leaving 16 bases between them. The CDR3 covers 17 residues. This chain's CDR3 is CASSVQGTSMSYNEQFF. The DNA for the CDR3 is TGTGCCAGCAGCGTTCAAGGTACTAGCATGTCCTACAATGAGCAGTTCTTC.

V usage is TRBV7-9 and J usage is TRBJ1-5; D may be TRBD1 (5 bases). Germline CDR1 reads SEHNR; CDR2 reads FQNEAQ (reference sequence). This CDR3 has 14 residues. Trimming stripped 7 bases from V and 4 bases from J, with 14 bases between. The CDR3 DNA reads TGTGCCAGCACCCGCGGGGGGTCAAATCAGCCCCAGCATTTT. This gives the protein CASTRGGSNQPQHF.

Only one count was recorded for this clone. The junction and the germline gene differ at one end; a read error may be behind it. The CDR3: CATSQPWTGQSRHYSGNTIYF. CDR3 DNA sequence: TGCGCCACCAGCCAACCGTGGACAGGTCAATCCAGACACTACTCTGGAAACACCATATATTTT. The chain couples TRBV4-1 to TRBJ1-3; 7 nucleotides match TRBD1. Germline V gives CDR1 MGHRA, CDR2 YSYEKL. The CDR3 is 21 residues long.

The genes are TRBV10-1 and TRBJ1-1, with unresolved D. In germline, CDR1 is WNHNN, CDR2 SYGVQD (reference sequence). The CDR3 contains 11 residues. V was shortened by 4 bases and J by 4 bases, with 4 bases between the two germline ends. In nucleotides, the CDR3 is TGCGCCAGCAGTGGGGCCACTGAAGCTTTCTTT. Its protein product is CASSGATEAFF.

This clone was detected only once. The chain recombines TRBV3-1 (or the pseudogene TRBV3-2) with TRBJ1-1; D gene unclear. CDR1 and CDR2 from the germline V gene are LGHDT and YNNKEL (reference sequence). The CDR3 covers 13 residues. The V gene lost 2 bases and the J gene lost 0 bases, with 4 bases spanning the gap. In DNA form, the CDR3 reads TGTGCCAGCAGCCAATGGCTGAACACTGAAGCTTTCTTT. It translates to CASSQWLNTEAFF.

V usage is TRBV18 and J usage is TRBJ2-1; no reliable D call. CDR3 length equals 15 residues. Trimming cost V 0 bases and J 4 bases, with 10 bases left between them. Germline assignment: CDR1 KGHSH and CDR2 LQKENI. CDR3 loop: CASSPPSLRYNEQFF. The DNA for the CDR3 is TGTGCCAGCTCACCACCGTCCTTGCGTTACAATGAGCAGTTCTTC.

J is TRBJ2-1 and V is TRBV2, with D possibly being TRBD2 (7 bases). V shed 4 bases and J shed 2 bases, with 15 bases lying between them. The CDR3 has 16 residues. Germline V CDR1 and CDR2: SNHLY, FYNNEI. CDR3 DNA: TGTGCCAGCAGTGGGCTGGCGGGGGCAGCCTACAATGAGCAGTTCTTC. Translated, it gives CASSGLAGAAYNEQFF.

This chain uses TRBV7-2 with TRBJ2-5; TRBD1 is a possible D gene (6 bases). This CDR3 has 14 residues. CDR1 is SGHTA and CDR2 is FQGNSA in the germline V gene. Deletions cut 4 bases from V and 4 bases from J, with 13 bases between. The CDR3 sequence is CASSSRQVPETQYF. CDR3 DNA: TGTGCCAGCAGCTCTCGACAGGTCCCAGAGACCCAGTACTTC.

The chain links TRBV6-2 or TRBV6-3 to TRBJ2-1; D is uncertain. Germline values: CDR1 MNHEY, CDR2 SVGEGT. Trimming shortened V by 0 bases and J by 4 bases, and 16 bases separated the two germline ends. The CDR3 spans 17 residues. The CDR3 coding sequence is TGTGCCAGCAGTTACTCCCCGGCTAGTGGATTGTACAATGAGCAGTTCTTC. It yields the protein CASSYSPASGLYNEQFF.

The CDR3 DNA reads as TGCAGCGTTGAGGGAACTAGCGGGGGGCTAACCTACAATGAGCAGTTCTTC. This gives the protein CSVEGTSGGLTYNEQFF. The chain joins TRBV29-1 to TRBJ2-1, with 12 positions matching TRBD2. Germline V gene sequence: CDR1 SQVTM, CDR2 ANQGSEA. The CDR3 has 17 amino acids. The V gene end was trimmed by 3 bases and the J gene end by 2 bases; junction bases not matched to a gene: 8.

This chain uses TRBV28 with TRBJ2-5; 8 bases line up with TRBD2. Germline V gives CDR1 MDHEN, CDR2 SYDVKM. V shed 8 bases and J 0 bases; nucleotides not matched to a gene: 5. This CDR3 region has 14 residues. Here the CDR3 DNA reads TGTGCCAGCCCCTTAGCGGGGTACCAAGAGACCCAGTACTTC. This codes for CASPLAGYQETQYF.

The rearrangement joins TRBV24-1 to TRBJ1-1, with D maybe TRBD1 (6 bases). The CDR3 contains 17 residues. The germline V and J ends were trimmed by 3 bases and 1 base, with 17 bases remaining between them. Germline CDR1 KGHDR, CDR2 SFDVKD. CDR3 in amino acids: CATSDTDSYVSNTEAFF. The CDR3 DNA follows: TGTGCCACCAGTGATACGGACAGTTACGTGTCGAACACTGAAGCTTTCTTT.

The chain's CDR3 is CASSPHPGQGTYNEQFF. The CDR3 DNA sequence: TGTGCCAGCAGCCCCCACCCGGGACAGGGAACCTACAATGAGCAGTTCTTC. The rearrangement joins TRBV3-1 (or the pseudogene TRBV3-2) to TRBJ2-1; 9 nucleotides agree with TRBD1. This CDR3 is 17 amino acids long. Germline loops: CDR1 LGHDT, CDR2 YNNKEL (reference sequence). J gave up 2 bases and V 4 bases, and 9 bases lay outside the gene matches.

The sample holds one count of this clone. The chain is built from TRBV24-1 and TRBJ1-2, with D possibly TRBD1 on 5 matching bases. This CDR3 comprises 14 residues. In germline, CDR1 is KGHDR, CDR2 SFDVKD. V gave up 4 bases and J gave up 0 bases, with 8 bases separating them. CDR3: CATSDGGTNYGYTF. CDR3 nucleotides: TGTGCCACCAGTGACGGGGGAACTAACTATGGCTACACCTTC.

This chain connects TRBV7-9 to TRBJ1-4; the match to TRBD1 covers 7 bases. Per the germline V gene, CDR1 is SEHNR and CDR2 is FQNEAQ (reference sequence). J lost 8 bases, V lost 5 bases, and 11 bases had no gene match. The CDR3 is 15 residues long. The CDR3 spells CASSPDRVRGEKLFF. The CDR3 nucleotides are TGTGCCAGCAGCCCAGACAGGGTCCGGGGGGAAAAACTGTTTTTT.

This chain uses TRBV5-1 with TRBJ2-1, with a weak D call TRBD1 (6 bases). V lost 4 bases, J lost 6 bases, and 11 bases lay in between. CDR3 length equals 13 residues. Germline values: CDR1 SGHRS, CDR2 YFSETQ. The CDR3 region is CASSEGVGNEQFF. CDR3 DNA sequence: TGCGCCAGCAGCGAGGGGGTTGGCAATGAGCAGTTCTTC. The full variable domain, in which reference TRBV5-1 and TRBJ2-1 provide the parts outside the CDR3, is KAGVTQTPRYLIKTRGQQVTLSCSPISGHRSVSWYQQTPGQGLQFLFEYFSETQRNKGNFPGRFSGRQFSNSRSEMNVSTLELGDSALYLCASSEGVGNEQFFGPGTRLTVL.

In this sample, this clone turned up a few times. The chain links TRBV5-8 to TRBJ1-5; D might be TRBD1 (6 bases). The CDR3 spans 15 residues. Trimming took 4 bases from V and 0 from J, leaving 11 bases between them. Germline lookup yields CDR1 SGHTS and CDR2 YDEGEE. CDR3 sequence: CASSTGRSSNQPQHF. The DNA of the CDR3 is TGTGCCAGCAGCACAGGGAGAAGTAGCAATCAGCCCCAGCATTTT.

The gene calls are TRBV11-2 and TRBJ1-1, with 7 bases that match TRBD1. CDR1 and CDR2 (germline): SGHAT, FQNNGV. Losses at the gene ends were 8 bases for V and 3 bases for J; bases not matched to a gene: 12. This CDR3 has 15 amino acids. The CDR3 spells CASGGLRGPHTEAFF. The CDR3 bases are TGTGCCAGCGGTGGACTAAGGGGGCCGCACACTGAAGCTTTCTTT. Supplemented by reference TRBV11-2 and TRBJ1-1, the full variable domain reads EAGVAQSPRYKIIEKRQSVAFWCNPISGHATLYWYQQILGQGPKLLIQFQNNGVVDDSQLPKDRFSAERLKGVDSTLKIQPAKLEDSAVYLCASGGLRGPHTEAFFGQGTRLTVV.

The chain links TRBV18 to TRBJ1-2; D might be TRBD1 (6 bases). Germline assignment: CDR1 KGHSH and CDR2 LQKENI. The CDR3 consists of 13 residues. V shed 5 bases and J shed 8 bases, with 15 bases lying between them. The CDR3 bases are TGTGCCAGCTCATCGGACAGAAACAGGGGCTACACCTTC. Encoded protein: CASSSDRNRGYTF.

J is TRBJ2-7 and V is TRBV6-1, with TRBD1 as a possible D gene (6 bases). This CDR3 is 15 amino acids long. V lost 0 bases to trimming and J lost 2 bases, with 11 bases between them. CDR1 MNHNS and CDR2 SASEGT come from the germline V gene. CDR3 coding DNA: TGTGCCAGCAGTGAAGCGGGGAGACAGGCCTACGAGCAGTACTTC. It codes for CASSEAGRQAYEQYF.

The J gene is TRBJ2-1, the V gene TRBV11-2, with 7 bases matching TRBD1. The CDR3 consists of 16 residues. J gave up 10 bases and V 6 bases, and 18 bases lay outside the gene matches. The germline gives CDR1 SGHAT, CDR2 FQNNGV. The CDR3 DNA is TGTGCCAGCAGTCTAGCAGGGGGTAGTTTATATGGGGAGCAGTTCTTC. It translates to CASSLAGGSLYGEQFF.